Sequencing of this T cell receptor (beta chain) was carried out in a study of shared clonotypes between healthy human individuals. General study points: Sampling covered nothing but blood. Tissue TCR repertoires likely differ from those found in blood.

CDR3 length: 13 residues. Clones were sequenced by immunoSEQ multiplex PCR, and TCRdb holds only the in-frame ones, with some missing. Of around 530,000 clones in the sample, around 81% are singletons; the top ten hold around 12%. Regarding this clone: Its target is not known.

The TCR comes from a woman aged 35 to 49 in good health. Some clones in this sample may be carry-over from other donors' samples. The specimen was PBMCs. The rearrangement joins TRBV21-1 to TRBJ1-2; TRBD1 is the table's D call, not checked against the DNA. TRBV21-1 is a pseudogene locus. CDR3 sequence reads: CASSKTRFYGYTF. The CDR3 nucleotides are TGTGCCAGCAGCAAAACCAGATTCTATGGCTACACCTTC.